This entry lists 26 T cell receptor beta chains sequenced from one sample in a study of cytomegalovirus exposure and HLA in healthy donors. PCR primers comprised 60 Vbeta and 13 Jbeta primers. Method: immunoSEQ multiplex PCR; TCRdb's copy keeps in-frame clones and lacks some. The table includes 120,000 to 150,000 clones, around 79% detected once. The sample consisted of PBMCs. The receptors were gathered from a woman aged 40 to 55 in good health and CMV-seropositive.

The CDR3 DNA is TGTGCCAGCAGCCAAATACAATCTGAAGTCAACGAGCAGTACTTC. As protein: CASSQIQSEVNEQYF. This chain links TRBV4-2 with TRBJ2-7; D remains unclear. Germline V gene lookup returns CDR1 LGHNA and CDR2 YNFKEQ. The CDR3 runs 15 residues. V lost 2 bases and J 5 bases, leaving 16 bases between the germline ends.

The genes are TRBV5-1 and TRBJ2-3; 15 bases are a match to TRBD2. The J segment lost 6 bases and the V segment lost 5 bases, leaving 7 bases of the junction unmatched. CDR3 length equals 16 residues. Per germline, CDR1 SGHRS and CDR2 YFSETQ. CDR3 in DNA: TGCGCCAGCAGACCGACCGGGACTAGCGGGGGGGATACGCAGTATTTT. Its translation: CASRPTGTSGGDTQYF.

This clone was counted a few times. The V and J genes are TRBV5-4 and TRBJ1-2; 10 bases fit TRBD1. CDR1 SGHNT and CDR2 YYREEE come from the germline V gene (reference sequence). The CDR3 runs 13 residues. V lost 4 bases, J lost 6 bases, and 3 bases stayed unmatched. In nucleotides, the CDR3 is TGTGCCAGCAGCCGACAGGGGGCGCATGGCTACACCTTC. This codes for CASSRQGAHGYTF.

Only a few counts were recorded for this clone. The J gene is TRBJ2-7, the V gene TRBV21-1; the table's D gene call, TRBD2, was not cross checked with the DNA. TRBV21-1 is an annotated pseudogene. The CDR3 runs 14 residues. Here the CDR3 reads CASSTEGVSYEQYF. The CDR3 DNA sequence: TGTGCCAGCAGCACCGAGGGAGTCTCCTACGAGCAGTACTTC.

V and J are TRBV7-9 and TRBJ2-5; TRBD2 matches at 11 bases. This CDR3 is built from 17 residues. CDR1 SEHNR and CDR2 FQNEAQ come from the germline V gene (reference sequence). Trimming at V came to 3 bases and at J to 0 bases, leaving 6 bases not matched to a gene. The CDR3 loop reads CASSLVAGGTYQETQYF. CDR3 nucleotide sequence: TGTGCCAGCAGCTTGGTAGCGGGGGGGACCTACCAAGAGACCCAGTACTTC.

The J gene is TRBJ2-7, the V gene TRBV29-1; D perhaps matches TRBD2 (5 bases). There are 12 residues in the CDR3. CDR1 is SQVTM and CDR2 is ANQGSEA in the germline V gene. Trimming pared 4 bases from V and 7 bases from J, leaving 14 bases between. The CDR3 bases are TGCAGCGTTGGCGGGTCGCCGAGGGAGCAGTACTTC. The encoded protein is CSVGGSPREQYF.

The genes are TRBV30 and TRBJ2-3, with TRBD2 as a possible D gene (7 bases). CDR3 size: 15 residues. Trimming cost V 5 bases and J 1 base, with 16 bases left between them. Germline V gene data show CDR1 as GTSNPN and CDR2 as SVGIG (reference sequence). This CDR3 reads CAWGGGGYGTDTQYF. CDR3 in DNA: TGTGCCTGGGGAGGGGGGGGGTATGGCACAGATACGCAGTATTTT.

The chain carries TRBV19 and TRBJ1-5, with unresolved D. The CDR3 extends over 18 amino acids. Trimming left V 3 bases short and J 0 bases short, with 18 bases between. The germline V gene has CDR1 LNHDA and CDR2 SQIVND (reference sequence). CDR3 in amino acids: CASSMGGGSFRSNQPQHF. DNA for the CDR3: TGTGCCAGTAGTATGGGAGGAGGGAGTTTTCGTAGCAATCAGCCCCAGCATTTT.

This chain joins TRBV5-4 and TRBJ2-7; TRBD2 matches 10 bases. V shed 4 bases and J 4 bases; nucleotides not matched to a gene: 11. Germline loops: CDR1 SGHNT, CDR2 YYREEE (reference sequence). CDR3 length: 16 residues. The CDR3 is CASSPSGGAVPYEQYF. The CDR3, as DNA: TGTGCCAGCAGCCCCAGCGGGGGGGCCGTTCCGTACGAGCAGTACTTC.

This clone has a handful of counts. Here the CDR3 reads CASSRRTGPYNEQFF. The CDR3 DNA is TGTGCCAGCAGCAGGCGGACAGGGCCATACAATGAGCAGTTCTTC. The chain combines TRBV9 with TRBJ2-1; 8 positions agree with TRBD1. The CDR3 has 15 amino acids. Germline V CDR1 and CDR2: SGDLS, YYNGEE. With 4 bases clipped from V and 4 bases from J, the junction kept 7 bases outside the gene matches.

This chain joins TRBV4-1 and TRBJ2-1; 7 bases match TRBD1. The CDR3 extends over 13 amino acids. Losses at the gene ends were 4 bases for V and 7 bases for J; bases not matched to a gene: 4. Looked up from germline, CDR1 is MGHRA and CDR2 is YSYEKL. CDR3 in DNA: TGCGCCAGCAGCCGAGGGGGCAGGAATGAGCAGTTCTTC. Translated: CASSRGGRNEQFF.

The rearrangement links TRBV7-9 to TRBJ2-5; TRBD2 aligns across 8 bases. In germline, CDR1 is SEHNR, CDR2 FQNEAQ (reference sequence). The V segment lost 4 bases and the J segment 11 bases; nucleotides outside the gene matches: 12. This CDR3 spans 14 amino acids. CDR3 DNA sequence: TGTGCCAGCAGCTCGGGGCTAGCGGGTTATGAGCAGTACTTC. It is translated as CASSSGLAGYEQYF.

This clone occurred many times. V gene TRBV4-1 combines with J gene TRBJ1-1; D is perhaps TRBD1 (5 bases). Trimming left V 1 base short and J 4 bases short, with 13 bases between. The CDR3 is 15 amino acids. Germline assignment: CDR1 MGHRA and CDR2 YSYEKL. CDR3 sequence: CASSQAFKGRTEAFF. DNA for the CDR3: TGCGCCAGCAGCCAAGCGTTTAAGGGGCGCACTGAAGCTTTCTTT.

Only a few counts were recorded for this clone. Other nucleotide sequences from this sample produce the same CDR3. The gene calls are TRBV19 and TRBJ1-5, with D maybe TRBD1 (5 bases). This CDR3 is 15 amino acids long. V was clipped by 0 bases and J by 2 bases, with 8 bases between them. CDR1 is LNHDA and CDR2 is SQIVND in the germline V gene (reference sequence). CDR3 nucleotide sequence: TGTGCCAGTAGTATAGATGGAGGGGGCAATCAGCCCCAGCATTTT. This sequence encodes CASSIDGGGNQPQHF.

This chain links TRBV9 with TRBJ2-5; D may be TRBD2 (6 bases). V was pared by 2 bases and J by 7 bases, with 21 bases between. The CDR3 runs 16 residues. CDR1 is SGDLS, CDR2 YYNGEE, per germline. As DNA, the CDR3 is TGTGCCAGCAGCGTTGACACGGGACTGGTGATGGGGACCCAGTACTTC. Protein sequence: CASSVDTGLVMGTQYF.

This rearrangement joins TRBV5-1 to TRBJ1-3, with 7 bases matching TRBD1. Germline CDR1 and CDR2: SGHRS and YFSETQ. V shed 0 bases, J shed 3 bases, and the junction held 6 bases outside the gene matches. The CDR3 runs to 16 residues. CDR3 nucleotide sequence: TGCGCCAGCAGCTTGGAACAGGGGTTAAGTGGAAACACCATATATTTT. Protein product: CASSLEQGLSGNTIYF.

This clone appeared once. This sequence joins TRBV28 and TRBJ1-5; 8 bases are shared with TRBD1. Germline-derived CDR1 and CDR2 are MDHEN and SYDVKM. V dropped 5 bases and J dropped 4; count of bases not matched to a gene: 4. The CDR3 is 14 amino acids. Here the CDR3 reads CASSDQGANQPQHF. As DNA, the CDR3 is TGTGCCAGCAGTGACCAGGGGGCAAATCAGCCCCAGCATTTT.

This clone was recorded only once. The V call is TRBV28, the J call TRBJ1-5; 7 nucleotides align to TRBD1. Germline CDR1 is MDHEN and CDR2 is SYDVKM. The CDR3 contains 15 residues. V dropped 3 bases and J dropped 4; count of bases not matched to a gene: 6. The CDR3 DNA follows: TGTGCCAGCAGTTTTAGACAGGGAGGAAATCAGCCCCAGCATTTT. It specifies CASSFRQGGNQPQHF. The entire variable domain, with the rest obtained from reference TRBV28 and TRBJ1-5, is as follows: DVKVTQSSRYLVKRTGEKVFLECVQDMDHENMFWYRQDPGLGLRLIYFSYDVKMKEKGDIPEGYSVSREKKERFSLILESASTNQTSMYLCASSFRQGGNQPQHFGDGTRLSIL.

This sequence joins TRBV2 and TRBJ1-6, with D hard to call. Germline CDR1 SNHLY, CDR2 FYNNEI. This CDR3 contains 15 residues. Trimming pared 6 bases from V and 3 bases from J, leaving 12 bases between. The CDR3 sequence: CASSSYGVYNSPLHF. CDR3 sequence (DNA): TGTGCCAGCAGCTCATACGGGGTCTATAATTCACCCCTCCACTTT.

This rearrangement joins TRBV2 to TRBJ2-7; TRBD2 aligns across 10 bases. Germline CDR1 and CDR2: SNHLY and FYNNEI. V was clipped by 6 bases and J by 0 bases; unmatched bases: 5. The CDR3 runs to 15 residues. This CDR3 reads CASSRLAGYSYEQYF. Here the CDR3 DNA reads TGTGCCAGCAGCAGACTAGCGGGTTACTCCTACGAGCAGTACTTC.

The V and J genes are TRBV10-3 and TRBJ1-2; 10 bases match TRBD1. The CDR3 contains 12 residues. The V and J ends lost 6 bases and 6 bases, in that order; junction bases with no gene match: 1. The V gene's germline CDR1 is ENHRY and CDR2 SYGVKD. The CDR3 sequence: CAISGTGDGYTF. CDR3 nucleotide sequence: TGTGCCATCAGCGGGACAGGGGATGGCTACACCTTC.

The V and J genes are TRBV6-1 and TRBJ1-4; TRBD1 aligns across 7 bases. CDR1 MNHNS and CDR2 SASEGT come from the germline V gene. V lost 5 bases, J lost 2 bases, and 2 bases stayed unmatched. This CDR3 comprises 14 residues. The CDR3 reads CASSFRGTNEKLFF. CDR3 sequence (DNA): TGTGCCAGCAGTTTCAGGGGGACTAATGAAAAACTGTTTTTT.

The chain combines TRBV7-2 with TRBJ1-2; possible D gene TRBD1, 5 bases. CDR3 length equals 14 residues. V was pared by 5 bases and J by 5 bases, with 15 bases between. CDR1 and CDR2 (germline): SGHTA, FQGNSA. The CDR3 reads CASSPRGAPYGYTF. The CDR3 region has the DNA TGTGCCAGCAGCCCCCGTGGGGCCCCTTATGGCTACACCTTC.

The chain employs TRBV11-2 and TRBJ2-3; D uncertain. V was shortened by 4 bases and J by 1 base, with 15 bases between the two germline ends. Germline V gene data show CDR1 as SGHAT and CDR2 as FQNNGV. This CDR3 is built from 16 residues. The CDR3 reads CASSSFEVSGTDTQYF. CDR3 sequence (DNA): TGTGCCAGCAGCTCATTTGAGGTGAGCGGCACAGATACGCAGTATTTT.

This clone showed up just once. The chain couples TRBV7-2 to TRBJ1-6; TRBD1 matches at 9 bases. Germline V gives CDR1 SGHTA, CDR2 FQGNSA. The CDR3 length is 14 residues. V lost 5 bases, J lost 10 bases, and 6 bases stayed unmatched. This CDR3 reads CASSPRTGDSPLHF. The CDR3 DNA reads TGTGCCAGCAGCCCGAGGACAGGGGACTCACCCCTCCACTTT.

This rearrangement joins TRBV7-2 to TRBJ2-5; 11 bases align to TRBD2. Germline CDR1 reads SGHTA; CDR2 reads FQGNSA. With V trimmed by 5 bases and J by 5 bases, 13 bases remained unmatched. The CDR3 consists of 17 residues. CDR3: CASSPTSGGRRRETQYF. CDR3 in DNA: TGTGCCAGCAGCCCCACTAGCGGGGGCCGTCGGAGGGAGACCCAGTACTTC. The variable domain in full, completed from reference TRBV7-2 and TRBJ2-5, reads GAGVSQSPSNKVTEKGKDVELRCDPISGHTALYWYRQSLGQGLEFLIYFQGNSAPDKSGLPSDRFSAERTGGSVSTLTIQRTQQEDSAVYLCASSPTSGGRRRETQYFGPGTRLLVL.